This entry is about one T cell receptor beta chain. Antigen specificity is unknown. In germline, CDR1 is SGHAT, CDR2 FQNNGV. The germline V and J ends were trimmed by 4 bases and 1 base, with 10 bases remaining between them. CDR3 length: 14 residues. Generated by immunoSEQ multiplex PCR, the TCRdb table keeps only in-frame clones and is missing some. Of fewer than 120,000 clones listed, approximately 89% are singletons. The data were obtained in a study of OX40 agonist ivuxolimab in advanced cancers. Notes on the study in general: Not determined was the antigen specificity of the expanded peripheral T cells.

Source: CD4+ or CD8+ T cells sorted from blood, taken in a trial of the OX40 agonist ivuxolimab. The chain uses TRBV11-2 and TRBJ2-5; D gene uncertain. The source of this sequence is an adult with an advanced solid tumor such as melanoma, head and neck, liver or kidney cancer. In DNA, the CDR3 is TGTGCCAGCAGCTCCTTTCGGGCCCAAGAGACCCAGTACTTC. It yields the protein CASSSFRAQETQYF. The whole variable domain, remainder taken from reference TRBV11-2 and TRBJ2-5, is EAGVAQSPRYKIIEKRQSVAFWCNPISGHATLYWYQQILGQGPKLLIQFQNNGVVDDSQLPKDRFSAERLKGVDSTLKIQPAKLEDSAVYLCASSSFRAQETQYFGPGTRLLVL.